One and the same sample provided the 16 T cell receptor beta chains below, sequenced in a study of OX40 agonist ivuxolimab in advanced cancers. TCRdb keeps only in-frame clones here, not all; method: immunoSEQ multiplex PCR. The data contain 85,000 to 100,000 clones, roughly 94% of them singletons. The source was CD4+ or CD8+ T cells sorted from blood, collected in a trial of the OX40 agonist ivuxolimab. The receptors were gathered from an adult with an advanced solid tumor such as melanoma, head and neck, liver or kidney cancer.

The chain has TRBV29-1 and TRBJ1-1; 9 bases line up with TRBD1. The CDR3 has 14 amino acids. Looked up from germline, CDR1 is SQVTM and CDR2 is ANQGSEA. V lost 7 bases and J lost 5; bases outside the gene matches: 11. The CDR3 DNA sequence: TGCAGCGCAATTCACAGGGGGCGCGGGACTGAAGCTTTCTTT. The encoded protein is CSAIHRGRGTEAFF. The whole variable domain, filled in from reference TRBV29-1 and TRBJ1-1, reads SAVISQKPSRDICQRGTSLTIQCQVDSQVTMMFWYRQQPGQSLTLIATANQGSEATYESGFVIDKFPISRPNLTFSTLTVSNMSPEDSSIYLCSAIHRGRGTEAFFGQGTRLTVV.

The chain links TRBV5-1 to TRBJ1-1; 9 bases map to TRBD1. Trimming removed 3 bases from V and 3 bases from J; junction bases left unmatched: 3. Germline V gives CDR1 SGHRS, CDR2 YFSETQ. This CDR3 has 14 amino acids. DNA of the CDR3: TGCGCCAGCAGCTCGGACAGGGGTTACACTGAAGCTTTCTTT. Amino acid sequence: CASSSDRGYTEAFF.

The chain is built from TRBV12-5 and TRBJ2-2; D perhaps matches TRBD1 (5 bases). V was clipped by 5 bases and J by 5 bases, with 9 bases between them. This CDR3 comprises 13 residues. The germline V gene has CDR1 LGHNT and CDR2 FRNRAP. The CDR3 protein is CASGLTATGELFF. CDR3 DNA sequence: TGTGCTAGTGGTCTGACAGCTACCGGGGAGCTGTTTTTT.

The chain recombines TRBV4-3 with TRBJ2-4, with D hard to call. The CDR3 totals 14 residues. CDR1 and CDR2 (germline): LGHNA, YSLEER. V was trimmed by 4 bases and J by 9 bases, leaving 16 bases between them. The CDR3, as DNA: TGCGCCAGCAGCCCGGACCCGGGCGTGGTCATTCAGTACTTC. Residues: CASSPDPGVVIQYF.

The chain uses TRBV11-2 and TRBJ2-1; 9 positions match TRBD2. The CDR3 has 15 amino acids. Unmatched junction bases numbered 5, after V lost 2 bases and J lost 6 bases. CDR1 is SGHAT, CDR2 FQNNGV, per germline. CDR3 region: CASSLSSGVINEQFF. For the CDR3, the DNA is TGTGCCAGCAGCTTATCTAGCGGGGTTATCAATGAGCAGTTCTTC.

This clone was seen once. CDR3 sequence reads: CASSFNPGATDTQYF. The CDR3 DNA sequence: TGTGCCAGCAGCTTTAACCCGGGGGCAACAGATACGCAGTATTTT. The rearrangement uses TRBV7-2 and TRBJ2-3; D may match TRBD1 or TRBD2 (6 bases each). V was pared by 3 bases and J by 3 bases, with 13 bases between. The CDR3 has 15 amino acids. Germline assignment: CDR1 SGHTA and CDR2 FQGNSA.

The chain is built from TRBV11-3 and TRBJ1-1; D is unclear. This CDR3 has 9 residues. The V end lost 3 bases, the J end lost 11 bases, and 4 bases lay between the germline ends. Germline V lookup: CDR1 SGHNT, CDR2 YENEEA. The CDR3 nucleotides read TGTGCCAGCAGCTTGATGGCTTTCTTT. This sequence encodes CASSLMAFF.

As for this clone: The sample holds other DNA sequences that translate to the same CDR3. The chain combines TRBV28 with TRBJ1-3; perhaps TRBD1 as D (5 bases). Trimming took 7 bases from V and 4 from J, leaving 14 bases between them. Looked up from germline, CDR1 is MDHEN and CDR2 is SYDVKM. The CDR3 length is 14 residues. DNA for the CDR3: TGTGCCAGCACAATACCCCGGGGGGGAAACACCATATATTTT. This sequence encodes CASTIPRGGNTIYF.

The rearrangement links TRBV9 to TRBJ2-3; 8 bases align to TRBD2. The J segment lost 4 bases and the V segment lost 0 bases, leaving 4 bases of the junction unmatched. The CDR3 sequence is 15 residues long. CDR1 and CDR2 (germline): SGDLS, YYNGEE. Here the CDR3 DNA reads TGTGCCAGCAGCGTAGAACGGGGGGGCCCAGATACGCAGTATTTT. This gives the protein CASSVERGGPDTQYF.

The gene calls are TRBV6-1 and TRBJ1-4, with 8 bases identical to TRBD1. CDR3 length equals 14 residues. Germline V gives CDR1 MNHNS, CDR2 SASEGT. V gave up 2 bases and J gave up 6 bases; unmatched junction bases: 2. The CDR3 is CASSELQGDEKLFF. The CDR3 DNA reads TGTGCCAGCAGTGAACTACAGGGGGATGAAAAACTGTTTTTT.

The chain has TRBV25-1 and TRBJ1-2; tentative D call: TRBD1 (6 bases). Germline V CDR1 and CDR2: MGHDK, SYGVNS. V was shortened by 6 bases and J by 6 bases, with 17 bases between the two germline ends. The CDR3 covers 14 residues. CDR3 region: CASSETGGLNGYTF. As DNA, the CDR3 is TGTGCCAGCAGCGAAACCGGGGGCCTTAATGGCTACACCTTC.

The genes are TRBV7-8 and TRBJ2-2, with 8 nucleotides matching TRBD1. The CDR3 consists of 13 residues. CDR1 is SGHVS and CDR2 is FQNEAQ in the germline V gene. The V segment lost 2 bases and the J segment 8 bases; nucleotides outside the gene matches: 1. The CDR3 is CASSLQGAGELFF. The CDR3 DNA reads TGTGCCAGCAGCTTACAGGGGGCAGGGGAGCTGTTTTTT.

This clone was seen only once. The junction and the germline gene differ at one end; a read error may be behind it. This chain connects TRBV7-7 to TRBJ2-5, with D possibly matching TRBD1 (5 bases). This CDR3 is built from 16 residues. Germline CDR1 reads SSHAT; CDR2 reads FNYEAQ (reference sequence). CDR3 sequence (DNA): TGTGCTAGCAGCTTACACCGCCCGCAGGGACAAGAGACCCAGTACTTC. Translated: CASSLHRPQGQETQYF.

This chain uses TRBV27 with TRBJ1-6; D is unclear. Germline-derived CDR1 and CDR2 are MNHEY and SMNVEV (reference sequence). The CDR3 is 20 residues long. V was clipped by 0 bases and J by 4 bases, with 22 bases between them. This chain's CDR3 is CASSLSNSFARYRYNSPLHF. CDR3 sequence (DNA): TGTGCCAGCAGTTTATCCAACAGCTTTGCTAGATACCGATATAATTCACCCCTCCACTTT.

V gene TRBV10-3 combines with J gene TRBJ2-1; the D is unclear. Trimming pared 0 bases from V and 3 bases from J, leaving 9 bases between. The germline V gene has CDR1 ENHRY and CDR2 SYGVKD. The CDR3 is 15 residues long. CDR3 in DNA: TGTGCCATCAGTGAGTCCCTTTGGCACTACAATGAGCAGTTCTTC. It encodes CAISESLWHYNEQFF.

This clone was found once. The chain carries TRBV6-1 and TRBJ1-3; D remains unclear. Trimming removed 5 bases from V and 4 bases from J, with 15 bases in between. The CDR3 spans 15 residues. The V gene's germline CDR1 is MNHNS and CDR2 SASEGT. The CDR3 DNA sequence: TGTGCCAGCAGTTTACAGTACGGGAGCGGAAACACCATATATTTT. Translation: CASSLQYGSGNTIYF.